This TCR beta chain was profiled in a study of T cell responses to AZD1222 COVID-19 vaccine. TCRdb's table, derived via immunoSEQ multiplex PCR, lists solely in-frame clones and lacks some. The top ten clones hold 1.5% to 2% of a sample with some 150,000 clones, about nine tenths of them seen once. This CDR3 is 16 amino acids long. This clone has only one observation. The V call is TRBV21-1, the J call TRBJ1-4; the table names TRBD1, a call not compared with the DNA. TRBV21-1 is tagged as a pseudogene. The clonotype comes from an adult in good health. Specimen: peripheral blood, collected on day 0 of AZD1222 vaccination. In DNA form, the CDR3 reads TGTGCCAGCAGTAATATCACAGGGGGCGCAGGTGAAAAACTGTTTTTT. This encodes CASSNITGGAGEKLFF.